This T cell receptor (beta chain) is from a study of patients and donors after allogeneic stem cell transplantation. CDR1 is MNHEY and CDR2 is SMNVEV in the germline V gene (reference sequence). This CDR3 spans 11 amino acids. V was shortened by 3 bases and J by 6 bases, with 3 bases between the two germline ends. TCRdb reprocessed the RT-PCR reads with MiXCR, giving one entry per CDR3 protein. This table has about 110,000 distinct CDR3 sequences, roughly 35% appearing once. Only a few counts were recorded for this clonotype. The J gene is TRBJ2-1, the V gene TRBV27, with D hard to call. The sequenced material came from blood, either unsorted or a sorted T cell fraction (not recorded which). The clonotype originates from a human donor who was either an allogeneic HSCT recipient or a stem cell or donor lymphocyte infusion donor (not recorded which). It is not recorded whose cells these are; they may come from a transplant donor. The CDR3 loop is CASSFLNEQFF. The CDR3 region has the DNA TGTGCCAGCAGTTTCCTCAATGAGCAGTTCTTC.